The rows below give T cell receptor beta chains drawn from one sample of a study of cytomegalovirus exposure and HLA in healthy donors. Data came from immunoSEQ multiplex PCR; TCRdb stores just in-frame clones and leaves some out. This table has about 120,000 clones, 70% to 85% appearing once. The source material was PBMCs. These TCRs come from a man aged 18 to 29 in good health and CMV-seropositive. The CDR3 runs from the conserved cysteine through the conserved F or W. Each record gives: J gene, clone size, V gene, D gene, CDR3 protein, CDR3 DNA. A D gene is named only where the DNA matches it firmly. Some rows have no size entry. The others give once, few or many, or a class for an expanded clone.

J gene: TRBJ2-7
clone size: few
V gene: TRBV28
D gene: NA
CDR3 protein: CASRTSGSSYEQYF
CDR3 DNA: TGTGCCAGCAGAACCAGCGGTAGCTCCTACGAGCAGTACTTC

J gene: TRBJ1-5
clone size: NA
V gene: TRBV4-1
D gene: NA
CDR3 protein: CASSHDLGGSPQHF
CDR3 DNA: TGCGCCAGCAGCCATGACCTGGGGGGATCTCCCCAGCATTTT

J gene: TRBJ1-5
clone size: NA
V gene: TRBV28
D gene: NA
CDR3 protein: CASSNTGLRQPQHF
CDR3 DNA: TGTGCCAGCAGTAATACAGGGTTGCGGCAGCCCCAGCATTTT

J gene: TRBJ2-1
clone size: few
V gene: TRBV11-2
D gene: TRBD1
CDR3 protein: CASSPSRDSNEQFF
CDR3 DNA: TGTGCCAGCAGCCCCTCCCGGGACAGCAATGAGCAGTTCTTC

J gene: TRBJ1-2
clone size: NA
V gene: TRBV7-9
D gene: NA
CDR3 protein: CASSLDEGGYGYTF
CDR3 DNA: TGTGCCAGCAGCTTAGACGAGGGCGGCTATGGCTACACCTTC

J gene: TRBJ1-5
clone size: NA
V gene: TRBV15
D gene: TRBD1
CDR3 protein: CATSRGWGQTSNQPQHF
CDR3 DNA: TGTGCCACCAGCAGAGGATGGGGACAGACCTCGAATCAGCCCCAGCATTTT

J gene: TRBJ2-5
clone size: NA
V gene: TRBV29-1
D gene: NA
CDR3 protein: CSVGVTGFQETQYF
CDR3 DNA: TGCAGCGTTGGGGTGACAGGATTTCAAGAGACCCAGTACTTC

J gene: TRBJ2-7
clone size: NA
V gene: TRBV5-4
D gene: NA
CDR3 protein: CASSSSRGEQYF
CDR3 DNA: TGTGCCAGCAGTTCCTCTAGGGGCGAGCAGTACTTC

J gene: TRBJ1-2
clone size: NA
V gene: TRBV6-5
D gene: NA
CDR3 protein: CASSNSLYGYTF
CDR3 DNA: TGTGCCAGCAGTAACAGCCTCTATGGCTACACCTTC

J gene: TRBJ1-1
clone size: NA
V gene: TRBV2
D gene: NA
CDR3 protein: CASSPVTEAFF
CDR3 DNA: TGTGCCAGCAGCCCCGTCACTGAAGCTTTCTTT

J gene: TRBJ2-7
clone size: NA
V gene: TRBV5-1
D gene: TRBD1
CDR3 protein: CASSRDRNYEQYF
CDR3 DNA: TGCGCCAGCAGCCGGGACAGAAACTACGAGCAGTACTTC

J gene: TRBJ1-2
clone size: NA
V gene: TRBV20-1
D gene: TRBD1
CDR3 protein: CSASGSRGLAF
CDR3 DNA: TGCAGTGCTAGTGGGTCCAGGGGGCTGGCCTTC

J gene: TRBJ1-5
clone size: NA
V gene: TRBV6-1
D gene: TRBD1
CDR3 protein: CASRKQGLSNQPQHF
CDR3 DNA: TGTGCCAGCAGAAAACAGGGGCTCAGCAATCAGCCCCAGCATTTT

J gene: TRBJ2-1
clone size: NA
V gene: TRBV27
D gene: NA
CDR3 protein: CASSLGGYNEQFF
CDR3 DNA: TGTGCCAGCAGTTTGGGAGGTTACAATGAGCAGTTCTTC

J gene: TRBJ2-7
clone size: NA
V gene: TRBV11-2
D gene: TRBD1
CDR3 protein: CASSLPPQGPYEQYF
CDR3 DNA: TGTGCCAGCAGCTTACCCCCACAGGGGCCCTACGAGCAGTACTTC

J gene: TRBJ1-3
clone size: NA
V gene: TRBV25-1
D gene: NA
CDR3 protein: CASTEGGKPGNTIYF
CDR3 DNA: TGTGCCAGCACCGAAGGCGGGAAACCTGGAAACACCATATATTTT

J gene: TRBJ2-7
clone size: NA
V gene: TRBV9
D gene: TRBD2
CDR3 protein: CASSGHSGRGGEQYF
CDR3 DNA: TGTGCCAGCAGCGGTCATAGCGGACGGGGGGGGGAGCAGTACTTC

J gene: TRBJ2-7
clone size: NA
V gene: TRBV27
D gene: NA
CDR3 protein: CASSFHSLGTQYF
CDR3 DNA: TGTGCCAGCAGTTTCCACTCTCTAGGAACGCAGTACTTC

J gene: TRBJ2-2
clone size: NA
V gene: TRBV9
D gene: NA
CDR3 protein: CASRAPTGELFF
CDR3 DNA: TGTGCCAGCAGGGCACCTACCGGGGAGCTGTTTTTT

J gene: TRBJ1-2
clone size: NA
V gene: TRBV10-2
D gene: NA
CDR3 protein: CASNRGRDGYTF
CDR3 DNA: TGCGCCAGCAATCGGGGGAGGGACGGCTACACCTTC

J gene: TRBJ2-2
clone size: once
V gene: TRBV5-1
D gene: NA
CDR3 protein: CASSSDAGANGELFF
CDR3 DNA: TGCGCCAGCAGCTCGGATGCGGGGGCTAACGGGGAGCTGTTTTTT

J gene: TRBJ2-1
clone size: NA
V gene: TRBV19
D gene: TRBD2
CDR3 protein: CASSIDPTGTSGGFNEQFF
CDR3 DNA: TGTGCCAGTAGTATAGATCCCACCGGGACTAGCGGGGGCTTCAATGAGCAGTTCTTC

J gene: TRBJ1-2
clone size: NA
V gene: TRBV6-5
D gene: TRBD1
CDR3 protein: CASSLKQGARGYTF
CDR3 DNA: TGTGCCAGCAGCCTAAAACAGGGGGCTCGCGGCTACACCTTC

J gene: TRBJ1-2
clone size: few
V gene: TRBV30
D gene: NA
CDR3 protein: CAWISFRTYGYTF
CDR3 DNA: TGTGCCTGGATCTCGTTCAGAACATATGGCTACACCTTC

J gene: TRBJ2-7
clone size: NA
V gene: TRBV7-6
D gene: TRBD1
CDR3 protein: CASSWGTEPDEQYF
CDR3 DNA: TGTGCCAGCAGCTGGGGGACAGAACCAGACGAGCAGTACTTC

J gene: TRBJ1-2
clone size: NA
V gene: TRBV19
D gene: NA
CDR3 protein: CASFSPSVSDYGYTF
CDR3 DNA: TGTGCCAGTTTTAGCCCGAGCGTTTCGGACTATGGCTACACCTTC

J gene: TRBJ2-1
clone size: NA
V gene: TRBV5-1
D gene: TRBD2
CDR3 protein: CASSLEGLAYNEQFF
CDR3 DNA: TGCGCCAGCAGCTTGGAGGGACTAGCTTACAATGAGCAGTTCTTC

J gene: TRBJ2-7
clone size: NA
V gene: TRBV13
D gene: NA
CDR3 protein: CASSGGNEQYF
CDR3 DNA: TGTGCCAGCTCGGGGGGCAACGAGCAGTACTTC

J gene: TRBJ2-7
clone size: NA
V gene: TRBV5-1
D gene: TRBD2
CDR3 protein: CASSPGVAGAYEQYF
CDR3 DNA: TGCGCCAGCAGCCCTGGGGTAGCGGGGGCCTACGAGCAGTACTTC

J gene: TRBJ2-1
clone size: NA
V gene: TRBV18
D gene: NA
CDR3 protein: CASSPLDEQFF
CDR3 DNA: TGTGCCAGCTCACCACTCGATGAGCAGTTCTTC

J gene: TRBJ1-1
clone size: NA
V gene: TRBV5-1
D gene: NA
CDR3 protein: CASSLVGGGTEAFF
CDR3 DNA: TGCGCCAGCAGCTTGGTGGGGGGGGGCACTGAAGCTTTCTTT

J gene: TRBJ2-1
clone size: few
V gene: TRBV2
D gene: NA
CDR3 protein: CASSRDSEQFF
CDR3 DNA: TGTGCCAGCAGCCGGGACTCGGAGCAGTTCTTC

J gene: TRBJ1-1
clone size: NA
V gene: TRBV5-4
D gene: TRBD1
CDR3 protein: CASSSGDRGYTEAFF
CDR3 DNA: TGTGCCAGCAGCTCCGGAGACAGGGGATACACTGAAGCTTTCTTT

J gene: TRBJ2-2
clone size: NA
V gene: TRBV10-2
D gene: NA
CDR3 protein: CASSEAGGGELFF
CDR3 DNA: TGCGCCAGCAGTGAGGCCGGGGGAGGGGAGCTGTTTTTT

J gene: TRBJ2-3
clone size: NA
V gene: TRBV6-1
D gene: NA
CDR3 protein: CASSGPASTDTQYF
CDR3 DNA: TGTGCCAGCAGTGGGCCCGCTAGCACAGATACGCAGTATTTT

J gene: TRBJ2-3
clone size: NA
V gene: TRBV27
D gene: TRBD1
CDR3 protein: CASSQSQGASPTDTQYF
CDR3 DNA: TGTGCCAGCAGTCAGAGCCAGGGGGCCTCCCCCACAGATACGCAGTATTTT